The 18 T cell receptor beta chains given below trace back to one sample, sequenced in a study of cytomegalovirus exposure and HLA in healthy donors. Using immunoSEQ multiplex PCR, the repertoire was profiled, and TCRdb retains in-frame clones only, with some absent. The table records about 110,000 clones, nearly 97% of them present only once. Sequencing was done on a sample of PBMCs. The receptors were gathered from a woman aged 18-30 years in good health and CMV-seronegative.

The chain carries TRBV13 and TRBJ1-2; D uncertain. V lost 0 bases to trimming and J lost 3 bases, with 2 bases between them. The CDR3 contains 12 residues. Germline V lookup: CDR1 PRHDT, CDR2 FYEKMQ (reference sequence). CDR3 DNA: TGTGCCAGCAGCTTAGGCTACTATGGCTACACCTTC. This gives the protein CASSLGYYGYTF.

This clone has just one count. V and J are TRBV9 and TRBJ1-5, with 7 nucleotides matching TRBD1. V shed 0 bases and J 7 bases; nucleotides not matched to a gene: 7. Germline V gene data show CDR1 as SGDLS and CDR2 as YYNGEE. The CDR3 covers 15 residues. CDR3 coding DNA: TGTGCCAGCAGCGTAGGAGGGGGCGCGGGGCAGCCCCAGCATTTT. Translating it yields CASSVGGGAGQPQHF.

This rearrangement joins TRBV18 to TRBJ2-5; D is perhaps TRBD1 (6 bases). Trimming took off 4 bases at V and 3 bases at J, with 12 bases between the two ends. Germline V gene data show CDR1 as KGHSH and CDR2 as LQKENI. This CDR3 is built from 14 residues. The CDR3 bases are TGTGCCAGCTCACTCTCCGGGACAAAAGAGACCCAGTACTTC. Encoded protein: CASSLSGTKETQYF. The complete variable domain, with remaining parts taken from reference TRBV18 and TRBJ2-5, reads NAGVMQNPRHLVRRRGQEARLRCSPMKGHSHVYWYRQLPEEGLKFMVYLQKENIIDESGMPKERFSAEFPKEGPSILRIQQVVRGDSAAYFCASSLSGTKETQYFGPGTRLLVL.

The rearrangement joins TRBV7-2 to TRBJ1-2; D may be TRBD1 (5 bases). Germline assignment: CDR1 SGHTA and CDR2 FQGNSA. This CDR3 has 14 residues. V lost 2 bases to trimming and J lost 5 bases, with 12 bases between them. The CDR3 reads CASSLTGTGYGYTF. The CDR3 bases are TGTGCCAGCAGCTTAACAGGTACCGGATATGGCTACACCTTC.

The V gene is TRBV2, the J gene TRBJ1-2; 9 bases agree with TRBD1. Germline CDR1 SNHLY, CDR2 FYNNEI. V lost 7 bases, J lost 4 bases, and 4 bases stayed unmatched. The CDR3 length is 13 residues. CDR3 sequence: CASNRQGVYGYTF. DNA of the CDR3: TGTGCCAGCAATAGACAGGGGGTCTATGGCTACACCTTC.

The V and J genes are TRBV28 and TRBJ2-7; 9 bases match TRBD1. The V and J ends lost 5 bases and 5 bases, in that order; junction bases with no gene match: 7. This CDR3 contains 14 residues. Germline V lookup: CDR1 MDHEN, CDR2 SYDVKM. The CDR3 loop is CASSEGTGFDEQYF. The CDR3 nucleotides are TGTGCCAGCAGTGAAGGGACAGGGTTCGACGAGCAGTACTTC. Based on the CDR3 plus reference TRBV28 and TRBJ2-7, the full variable domain is DVKVTQSSRYLVKRTGEKVFLECVQDMDHENMFWYRQDPGLGLRLIYFSYDVKMKEKGDIPEGYSVSREKKERFSLILESASTNQTSMYLCASSEGTGFDEQYFGPGTRLTVT.

The chain uses TRBV6-6 and TRBJ1-3; D unclear. In germline, CDR1 is MNHNY, CDR2 SVGAGI (reference sequence). This CDR3 region has 13 residues. V lost 5 bases and J lost 0, with 5 bases in between. Written as DNA, the CDR3 is TGTGCCAGCAGTACGGGCTCTGGAAACACCATATATTTT. Encoded protein: CASSTGSGNTIYF.

The chain carries TRBV29-1 and TRBJ1-4; D ambiguous. Germline lookup yields CDR1 SQVTM and CDR2 ANQGSEA. V shed 7 bases and J shed 7 bases, with 16 bases lying between them. This CDR3 comprises 13 residues. The CDR3 coding sequence is TGCAGCGCCGGAGCGGGCGCGGGTGAAAAACTGTTTTTT. Its protein is CSAGAGAGEKLFF.

The chain is built from TRBV28 and TRBJ1-2; no clear D gene. This CDR3 spans 15 amino acids. The germline V gene has CDR1 MDHEN and CDR2 SYDVKM. V shed 7 bases and J shed 4 bases, with 19 bases lying between them. CDR3 sequence (DNA): TGTGCCAGCATCCCAGGACGGCGACTAGGCTATGGCTACACCTTC. Translated: CASIPGRRLGYGYTF.

This clone was found a few times. V is TRBV7-2 and J is TRBJ1-6; a possible D gene is TRBD1 (6 bases). CDR3 length equals 18 residues. CDR1 and CDR2 from the germline V gene are SGHTA and FQGNSA. V lost 5 bases and J 8 bases, leaving 25 bases between the germline ends. DNA for the CDR3: TGTGCCAGCAGCCCCAGCCCCTACAGGGAGCCTCGGGATTCACCCCTCCACTTT. This codes for CASSPSPYREPRDSPLHF.

The chain carries TRBV11-2 and TRBJ1-6; tentative D call: TRBD1 (6 bases). The CDR3 sequence is 14 residues long. V was shortened by 3 bases and J by 7 bases, with 10 bases between the two germline ends. Germline CDR1 SGHAT, CDR2 FQNNGV. In nucleotides, the CDR3 is TGTGCCAGCAGCTTCGAACAGGGAAATTCACCCCTCCACTTT. Translation: CASSFEQGNSPLHF.

The gene calls are TRBV29-1 and TRBJ2-3; maybe TRBD2 (6 bases). Trimming stripped 4 bases from V and 3 bases from J, with 11 bases between. This CDR3 contains 13 residues. Looked up from germline, CDR1 is SQVTM and CDR2 is ANQGSEA. The CDR3 region has the DNA TGCAGCGTTGGGAGGGGTTGGACAGATACGCAGTATTTT. Residues: CSVGRGWTDTQYF.

The V and J genes are TRBV5-1 and TRBJ2-4; 9 bases fit TRBD1. J gave up 7 bases and V 4 bases, and 6 bases lay outside the gene matches. Germline CDR1 is SGHRS and CDR2 is YFSETQ. The CDR3 has 14 amino acids. CDR3 nucleotides: TGCGCCAGCAGCCCGGGACAGGGTTTGAACATTCAGTACTTC. It yields the protein CASSPGQGLNIQYF.

The chain has TRBV27 and TRBJ2-7; TRBD2 aligns across 7 bases. The CDR3 totals 12 residues. Germline V lookup: CDR1 MNHEY, CDR2 SMNVEV (reference sequence). V was pared by 9 bases and J by 5 bases, with 7 bases of the junction left unmatched. This CDR3 reads CASTGGLDEQYF. The DNA for the CDR3 is TGTGCCAGTACCGGGGGGTTAGACGAGCAGTACTTC.

The gene calls are TRBV19 and TRBJ1-3; 7 bases are a match to TRBD1. CDR3 length: 19 amino acids. Germline lookup yields CDR1 LNHDA and CDR2 SQIVND (reference sequence). The trim removed 5 bases at V and 0 bases at J, leaving 16 bases unmatched. CDR3 coding DNA: TGTGCCAGTAGTCGCTCCGGGACAGCCAGAGAAACCTCTGGAAACACCATATATTTT. Translation: CASSRSGTARETSGNTIYF.

This sequence joins TRBV27 and TRBJ1-1; D unclear. Per germline, CDR1 MNHEY and CDR2 SMNVEV (reference sequence). V lost 6 bases and J 1 base, leaving 9 bases between the germline ends. CDR3 length: 13 residues. The CDR3 loop reads CASSVRWNTEAFF. As DNA, the CDR3 is TGTGCCAGCAGCGTGAGGTGGAACACTGAAGCTTTCTTT.

V gene TRBV27 combines with J gene TRBJ2-3, with D maybe TRBD2 (5 bases). The CDR3 runs 15 residues. Germline V lookup: CDR1 MNHEY, CDR2 SMNVEV (reference sequence). Trimming shortened V by 6 bases and J by 1 base, and 14 bases separated the two germline ends. CDR3 DNA sequence: TGTGCCAGCAGAGGAGGCCGAAGCGGCACAGATACGCAGTATTTT. Translated, it gives CASRGGRSGTDTQYF.

The rearrangement uses TRBV13 and TRBJ2-7; 8 bases are a match to TRBD1. Germline V gene lookup returns CDR1 PRHDT and CDR2 FYEKMQ (reference sequence). Trimming took 5 bases from V and 6 from J; bases not matched to a gene: 15. This CDR3 contains 16 residues. As DNA, the CDR3 is TGTGCCAGCAGCCTTCAGGGGGCGAGGCATAGGGGCGAGCAGTACTTC. It specifies CASSLQGARHRGEQYF.